Included here is one T cell receptor (beta chain) sequence, with context. The antigen is undetermined. The entry originates in a study of HIV-infected patients and healthy controls. Alpha and beta constant-region primers primed reverse transcription of approximately 0.55 ug RNA. Using multiplexing indices, alpha and beta chain libraries were generated apart by chain-specific third strand synthesis. MiXCR was run by TCRdb on the 5' RACE reads, yielding one entry per CDR3 protein. This sample has roughly 20,000 distinct CDR3 sequences, with around 9.1% found just once. The CDR3 has 16 residues. The V gene's germline CDR1 is GTSNPN and CDR2 SVGIG (reference sequence). Trimming took 0 bases from V and 2 from J, leaving 14 bases between them. All unsorted peripheral T cells were captured because whole blood was used without fractionation. Study results and limitations: The study did not determine the donors' HLA types. A major limitation was that merely sixteen HIV-infected individuals were processed.

The chain employs TRBV30 and TRBJ1-5; perhaps TRBD1 as D (6 bases). The sequenced material came from blood. This receptor was obtained from an adult in good health. The CDR3 sequence: CAWSVRGGRGNQPQHF. CDR3 DNA sequence: TGTGCCTGGAGTGTACGGGGGGGCAGAGGCAATCAGCCCCAGCATTTT.